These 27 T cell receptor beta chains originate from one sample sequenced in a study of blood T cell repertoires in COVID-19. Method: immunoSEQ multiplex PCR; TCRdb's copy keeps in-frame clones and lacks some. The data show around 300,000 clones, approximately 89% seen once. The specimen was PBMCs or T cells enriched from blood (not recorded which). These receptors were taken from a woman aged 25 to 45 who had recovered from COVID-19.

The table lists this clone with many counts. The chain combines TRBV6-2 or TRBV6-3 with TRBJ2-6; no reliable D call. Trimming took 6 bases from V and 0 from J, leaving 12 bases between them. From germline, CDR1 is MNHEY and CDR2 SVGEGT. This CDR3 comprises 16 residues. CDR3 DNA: TGTGCCAGCAGCGGCCCCCCAGACTCTGGGGCCAACGTCCTGACTTTC. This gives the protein CASSGPPDSGANVLTF.

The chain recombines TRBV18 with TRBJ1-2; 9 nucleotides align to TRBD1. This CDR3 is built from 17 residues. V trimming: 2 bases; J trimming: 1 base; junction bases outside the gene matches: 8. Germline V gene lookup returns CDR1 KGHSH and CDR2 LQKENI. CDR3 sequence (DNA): TGTGCCAGCTCACCAATTGATTCGGGACAGGGTAACTATGGCTACACCTTC. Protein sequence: CASSPIDSGQGNYGYTF.

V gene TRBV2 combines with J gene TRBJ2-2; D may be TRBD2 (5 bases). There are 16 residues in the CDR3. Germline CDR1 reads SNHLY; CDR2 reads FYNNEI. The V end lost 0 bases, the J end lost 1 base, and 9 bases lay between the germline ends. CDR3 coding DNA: TGTGCCAGCAGTGAAGCATCTAGCTGGAACACCGGGGAGCTGTTTTTT. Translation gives CASSEASSWNTGELFF.

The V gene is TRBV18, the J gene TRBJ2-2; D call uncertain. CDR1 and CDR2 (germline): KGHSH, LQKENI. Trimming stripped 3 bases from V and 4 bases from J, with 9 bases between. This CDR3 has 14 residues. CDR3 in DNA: TGTGCCAGCTCACCGGCGGCAGCCACCGGGGAGCTGTTTTTT. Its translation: CASSPAAATGELFF. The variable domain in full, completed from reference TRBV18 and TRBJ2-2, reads NAGVMQNPRHLVRRRGQEARLRCSPMKGHSHVYWYRQLPEEGLKFMVYLQKENIIDESGMPKERFSAEFPKEGPSILRIQQVVRGDSAAYFCASSPAAATGELFFGEGSRLTVL.

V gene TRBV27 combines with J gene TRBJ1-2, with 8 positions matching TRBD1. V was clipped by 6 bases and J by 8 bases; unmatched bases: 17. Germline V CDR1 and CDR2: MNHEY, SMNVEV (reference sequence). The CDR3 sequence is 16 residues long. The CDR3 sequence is CASSQSNPGQGEGYTF. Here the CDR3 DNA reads TGTGCCAGCAGCCAGAGCAATCCCGGACAGGGTGAAGGCTACACCTTC.

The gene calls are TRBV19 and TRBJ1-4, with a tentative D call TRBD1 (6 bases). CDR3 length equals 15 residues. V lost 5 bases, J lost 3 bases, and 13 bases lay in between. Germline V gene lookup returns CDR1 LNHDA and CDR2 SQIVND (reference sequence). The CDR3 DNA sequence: TGTGCCAGTAGTTTAGTGGACAGACCTAATGAAAAACTGTTTTTT. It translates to CASSLVDRPNEKLFF.

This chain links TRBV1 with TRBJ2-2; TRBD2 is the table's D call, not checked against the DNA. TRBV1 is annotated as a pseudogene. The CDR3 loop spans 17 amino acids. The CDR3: CTSSQDLGGRAPGELFF. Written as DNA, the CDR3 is TGCACCAGCAGCCAAGATCTGGGCGGGAGGGCCCCCGGGGAGCTGTTTTTT.

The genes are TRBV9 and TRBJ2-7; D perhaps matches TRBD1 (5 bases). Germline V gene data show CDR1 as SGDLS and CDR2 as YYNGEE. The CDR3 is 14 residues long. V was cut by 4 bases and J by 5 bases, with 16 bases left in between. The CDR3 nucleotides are TGTGCCAGCAGCACCCAGGGTTCCTTCCACGAGCAGTACTTC. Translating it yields CASSTQGSFHEQYF.

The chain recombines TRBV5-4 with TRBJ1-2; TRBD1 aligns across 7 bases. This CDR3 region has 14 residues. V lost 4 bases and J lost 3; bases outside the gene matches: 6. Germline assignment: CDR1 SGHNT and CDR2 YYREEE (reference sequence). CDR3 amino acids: CASSVQGPDYGYTF. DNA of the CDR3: TGTGCCAGCAGCGTACAGGGGCCGGACTATGGCTACACCTTC.

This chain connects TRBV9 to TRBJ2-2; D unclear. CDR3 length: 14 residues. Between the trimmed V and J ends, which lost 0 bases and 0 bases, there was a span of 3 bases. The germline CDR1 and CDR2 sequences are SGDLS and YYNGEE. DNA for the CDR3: TGTGCCAGCAGCGTAGCGGCGAACACCGGGGAGCTGTTTTTT. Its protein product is CASSVAANTGELFF.

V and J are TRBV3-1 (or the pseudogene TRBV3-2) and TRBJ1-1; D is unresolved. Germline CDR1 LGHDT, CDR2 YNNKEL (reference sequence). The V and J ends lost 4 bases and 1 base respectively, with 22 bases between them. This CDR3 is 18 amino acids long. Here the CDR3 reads CASSPSILIPGSNTEAFF. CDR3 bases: TGTGCCAGCAGCCCATCAATTCTGATTCCGGGTTCGAACACTGAAGCTTTCTTT.

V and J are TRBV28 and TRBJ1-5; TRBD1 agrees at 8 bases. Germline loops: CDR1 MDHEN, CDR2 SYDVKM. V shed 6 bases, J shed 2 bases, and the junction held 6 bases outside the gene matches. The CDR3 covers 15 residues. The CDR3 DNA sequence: TGTGCCAGCAGGGCGGACAGGGACGGCAATCAGCCCCAGCATTTT. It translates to CASRADRDGNQPQHF. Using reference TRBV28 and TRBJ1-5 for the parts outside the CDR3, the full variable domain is DVKVTQSSRYLVKRTGEKVFLECVQDMDHENMFWYRQDPGLGLRLIYFSYDVKMKEKGDIPEGYSVSREKKERFSLILESASTNQTSMYLCASRADRDGNQPQHFGDGTRLSIL.

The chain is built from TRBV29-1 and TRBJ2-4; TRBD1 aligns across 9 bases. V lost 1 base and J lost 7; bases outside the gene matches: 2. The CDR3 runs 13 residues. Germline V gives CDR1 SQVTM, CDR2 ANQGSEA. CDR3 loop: CSVEGTGANIQYF. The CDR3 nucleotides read TGCAGCGTTGAAGGGACAGGGGCGAACATTCAGTACTTC.

The CDR3 region is CASSPSGSGANVLTF. For the CDR3, the DNA is TGTGCCAGCAGCCCGTCAGGTTCTGGGGCCAACGTCCTGACTTTC. This chain joins TRBV7-2 and TRBJ2-6; no clear D. V was clipped by 5 bases and J by 1 base, with 9 bases between them. The CDR3 has 15 amino acids. Germline CDR1 and CDR2: SGHTA and FQGNSA.

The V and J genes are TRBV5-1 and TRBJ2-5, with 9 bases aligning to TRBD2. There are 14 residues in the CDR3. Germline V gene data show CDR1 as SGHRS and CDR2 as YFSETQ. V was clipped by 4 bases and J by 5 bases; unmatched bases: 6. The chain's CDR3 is CASSLLAGAETQYF. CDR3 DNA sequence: TGCGCCAGCAGCCTATTAGCGGGAGCGGAGACCCAGTACTTC. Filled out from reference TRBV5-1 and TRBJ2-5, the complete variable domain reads KAGVTQTPRYLIKTRGQQVTLSCSPISGHRSVSWYQQTPGQGLQFLFEYFSETQRNKGNFPGRFSGRQFSNSRSEMNVSTLELGDSALYLCASSLLAGAETQYFGPGTRLLVL.

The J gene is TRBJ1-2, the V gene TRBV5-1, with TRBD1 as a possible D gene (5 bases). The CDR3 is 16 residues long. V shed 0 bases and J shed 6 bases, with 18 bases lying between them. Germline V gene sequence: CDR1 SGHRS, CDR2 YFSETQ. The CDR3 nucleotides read TGCGCCAGCAGCTTGGCGGCAGGGTGGATTCGCGATGGCTACACCTTC. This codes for CASSLAAGWIRDGYTF.

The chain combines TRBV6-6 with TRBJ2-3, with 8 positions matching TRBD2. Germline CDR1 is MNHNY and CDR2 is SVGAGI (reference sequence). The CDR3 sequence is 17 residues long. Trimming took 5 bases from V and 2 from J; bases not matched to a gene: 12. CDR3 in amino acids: CASSQMLAGGNTDTQYF. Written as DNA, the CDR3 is TGTGCCAGCAGTCAGATGCTAGCGGGTGGTAACACAGATACGCAGTATTTT.

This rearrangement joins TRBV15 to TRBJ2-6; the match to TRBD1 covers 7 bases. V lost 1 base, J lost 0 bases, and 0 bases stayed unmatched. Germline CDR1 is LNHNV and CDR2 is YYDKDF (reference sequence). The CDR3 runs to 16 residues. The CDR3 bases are TGTGCCACCAGCAGAGGACAGGGCTCTGGGGCCAACGTCCTGACTTTC. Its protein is CATSRGQGSGANVLTF.

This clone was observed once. CDR3: CASSLSGSNQPQHF. The CDR3 nucleotides are TGTGCCAGTAGCCTAAGTGGTAGCAATCAGCCCCAGCATTTT. This sequence joins TRBV19 and TRBJ1-5; no definite D call. The CDR3 covers 14 residues. Trimming took 6 bases from V and 0 from J, leaving 9 bases between them. Germline assignment: CDR1 LNHDA and CDR2 SQIVND (reference sequence).

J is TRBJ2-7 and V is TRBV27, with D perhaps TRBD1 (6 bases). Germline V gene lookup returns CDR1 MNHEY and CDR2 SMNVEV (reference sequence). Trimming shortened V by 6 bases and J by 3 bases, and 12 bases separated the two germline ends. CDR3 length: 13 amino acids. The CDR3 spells CASSAPGHYEQYF. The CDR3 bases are TGTGCCAGCAGCGCTCCGGGACACTACGAGCAGTACTTC.

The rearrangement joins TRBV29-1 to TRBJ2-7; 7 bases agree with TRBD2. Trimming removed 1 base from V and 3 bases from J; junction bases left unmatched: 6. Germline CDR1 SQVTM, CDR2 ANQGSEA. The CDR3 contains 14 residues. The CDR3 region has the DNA TGCAGCGTTGAAGTCCGGGAGGAGGGCTACGAGCAGTACTTC. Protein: CSVEVREEGYEQYF.

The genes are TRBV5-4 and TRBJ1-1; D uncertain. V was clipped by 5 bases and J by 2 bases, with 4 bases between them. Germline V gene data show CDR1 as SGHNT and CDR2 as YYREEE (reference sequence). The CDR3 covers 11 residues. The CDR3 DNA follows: TGTGCCAGCAGTGTAAACACTGAAGCTTTCTTT. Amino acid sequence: CASSVNTEAFF.

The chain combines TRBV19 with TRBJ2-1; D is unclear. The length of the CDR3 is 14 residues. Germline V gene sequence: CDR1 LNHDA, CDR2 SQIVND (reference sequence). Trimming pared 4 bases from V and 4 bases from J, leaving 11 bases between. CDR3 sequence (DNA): TGTGCCAGTAGTAATCGCGGCCCTTACAATGAGCAGTTCTTC. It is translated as CASSNRGPYNEQFF.

CDR3: CASSEAGEGYGYTF. The DNA of the CDR3 is TGTGCCAGCAGTGAAGCGGGGGAGGGCTATGGCTACACCTTC. V gene TRBV6-1 combines with J gene TRBJ1-2; possible D gene TRBD1, 5 bases. Trimming took 0 bases from V and 4 from J, leaving 9 bases between them. The germline gives CDR1 MNHNS, CDR2 SASEGT. CDR3 length equals 14 residues.

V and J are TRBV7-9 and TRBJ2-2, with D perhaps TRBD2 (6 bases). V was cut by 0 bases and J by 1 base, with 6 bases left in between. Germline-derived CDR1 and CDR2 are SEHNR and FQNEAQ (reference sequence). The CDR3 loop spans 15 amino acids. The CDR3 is CASSLAGGNTGELFF. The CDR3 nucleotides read TGTGCCAGCAGCTTAGCGGGAGGGAACACCGGGGAGCTGTTTTTT.

Here the CDR3 reads CASSQWRGEKLFF. DNA for the CDR3: TGCGCCAGCAGCCAATGGAGGGGTGAAAAACTGTTTTTT. The chain links TRBV4-1 to TRBJ1-4; a possible D gene is TRBD1 (5 bases). Trimming shortened V by 2 bases and J by 7 bases, and 8 bases separated the two germline ends. The CDR3 spans 13 residues. Germline-derived CDR1 and CDR2 are MGHRA and YSYEKL.

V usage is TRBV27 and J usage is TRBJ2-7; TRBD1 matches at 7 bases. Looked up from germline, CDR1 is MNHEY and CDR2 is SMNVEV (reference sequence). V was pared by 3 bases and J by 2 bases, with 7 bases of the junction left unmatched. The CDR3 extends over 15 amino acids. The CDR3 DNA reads TGTGCCAGCAGTTTGAACAGGGGAGTAACCTACGAGCAGTACTTC. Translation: CASSLNRGVTYEQYF.